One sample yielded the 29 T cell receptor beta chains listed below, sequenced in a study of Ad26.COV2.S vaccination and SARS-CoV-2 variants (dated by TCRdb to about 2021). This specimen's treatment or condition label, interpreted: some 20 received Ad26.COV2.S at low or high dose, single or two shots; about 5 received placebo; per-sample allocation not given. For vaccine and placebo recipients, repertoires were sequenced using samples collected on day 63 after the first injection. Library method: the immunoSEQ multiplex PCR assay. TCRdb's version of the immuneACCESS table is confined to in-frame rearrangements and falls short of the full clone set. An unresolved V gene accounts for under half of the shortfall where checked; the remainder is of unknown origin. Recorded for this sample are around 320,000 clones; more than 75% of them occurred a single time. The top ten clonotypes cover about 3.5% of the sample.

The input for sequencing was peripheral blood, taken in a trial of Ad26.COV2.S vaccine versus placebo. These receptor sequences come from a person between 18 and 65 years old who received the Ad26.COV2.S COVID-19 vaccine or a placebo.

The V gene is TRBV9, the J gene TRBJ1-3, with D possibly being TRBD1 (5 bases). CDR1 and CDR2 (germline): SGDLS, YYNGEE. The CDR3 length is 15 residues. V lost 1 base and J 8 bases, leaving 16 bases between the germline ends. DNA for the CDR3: TGTGCCAGCAGCGTAAGGGGCGATGGAGAAGACACCATATATTTT. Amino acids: CASSVRGDGEDTIYF.

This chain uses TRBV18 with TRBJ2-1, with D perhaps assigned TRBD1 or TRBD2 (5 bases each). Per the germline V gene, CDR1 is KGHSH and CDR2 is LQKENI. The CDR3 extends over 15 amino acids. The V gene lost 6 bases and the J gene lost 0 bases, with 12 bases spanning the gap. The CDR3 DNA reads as TGTGCCAGCTCCGAGGGAAGGGGCTCCTACAATGAGCAGTTCTTC. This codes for CASSEGRGSYNEQFF.

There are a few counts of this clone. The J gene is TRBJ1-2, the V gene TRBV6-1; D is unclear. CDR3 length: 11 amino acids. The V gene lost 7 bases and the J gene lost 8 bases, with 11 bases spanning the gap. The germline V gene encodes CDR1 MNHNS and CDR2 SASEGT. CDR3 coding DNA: TGTGCCAGCAAGAGAGGGCCCGGCTACACCTTC. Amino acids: CASKRGPGYTF.

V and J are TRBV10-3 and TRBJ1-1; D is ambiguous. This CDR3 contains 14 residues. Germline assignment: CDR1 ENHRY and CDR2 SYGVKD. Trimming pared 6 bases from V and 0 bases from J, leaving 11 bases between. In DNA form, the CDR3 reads TGTGCCATCAGGATAGCGATCCTGAACACTGAAGCTTTCTTT. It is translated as CAIRIAILNTEAFF.

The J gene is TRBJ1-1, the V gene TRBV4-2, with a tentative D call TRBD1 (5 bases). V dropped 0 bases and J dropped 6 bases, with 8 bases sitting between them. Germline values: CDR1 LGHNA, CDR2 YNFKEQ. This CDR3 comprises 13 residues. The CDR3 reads CASSQDRAAEAFF. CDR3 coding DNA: TGTGCCAGCAGCCAAGACAGGGCGGCTGAAGCTTTCTTT.

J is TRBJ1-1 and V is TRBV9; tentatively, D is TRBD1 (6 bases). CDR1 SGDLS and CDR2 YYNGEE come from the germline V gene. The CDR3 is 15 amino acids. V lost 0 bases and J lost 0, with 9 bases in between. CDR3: CASSVDNRVNTEAFF. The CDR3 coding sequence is TGTGCCAGCAGCGTAGACAACAGGGTGAACACTGAAGCTTTCTTT.

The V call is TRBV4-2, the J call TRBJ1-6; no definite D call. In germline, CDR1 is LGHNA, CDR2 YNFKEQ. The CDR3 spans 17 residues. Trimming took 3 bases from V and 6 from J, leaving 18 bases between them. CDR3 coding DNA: TGTGCCAGCAGCCAGGATCGACCGACTTTGACTAATTCACCCCTCCACTTT. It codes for CASSQDRPTLTNSPLHF.

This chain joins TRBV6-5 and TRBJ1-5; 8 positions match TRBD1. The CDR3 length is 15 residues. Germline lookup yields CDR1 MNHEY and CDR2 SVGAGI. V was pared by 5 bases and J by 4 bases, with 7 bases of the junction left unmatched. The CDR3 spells CASSLDRGGNQPQHF. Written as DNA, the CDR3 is TGTGCCAGCAGTCTAGACAGGGGTGGGAATCAGCCCCAGCATTTT.

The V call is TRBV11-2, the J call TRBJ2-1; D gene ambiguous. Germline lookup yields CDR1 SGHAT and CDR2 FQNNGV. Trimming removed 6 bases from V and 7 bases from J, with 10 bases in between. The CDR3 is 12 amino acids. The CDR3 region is CASSTRQNEQFF. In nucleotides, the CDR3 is TGTGCCAGCAGTACCCGGCAAAATGAGCAGTTCTTC.

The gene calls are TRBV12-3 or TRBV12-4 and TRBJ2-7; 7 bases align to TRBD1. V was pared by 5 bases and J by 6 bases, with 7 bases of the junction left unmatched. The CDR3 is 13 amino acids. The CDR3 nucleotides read TGTGCCAGCAGTCTAGACAGGGCGAGCGAGCAGTACTTC. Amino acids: CASSLDRASEQYF.

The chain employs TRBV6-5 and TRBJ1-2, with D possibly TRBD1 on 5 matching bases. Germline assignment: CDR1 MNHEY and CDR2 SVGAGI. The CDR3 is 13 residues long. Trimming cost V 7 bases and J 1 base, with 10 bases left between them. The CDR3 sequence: CASTVGRNYGYTF. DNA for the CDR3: TGTGCCAGCACTGTGGGACGTAACTATGGCTACACCTTC.

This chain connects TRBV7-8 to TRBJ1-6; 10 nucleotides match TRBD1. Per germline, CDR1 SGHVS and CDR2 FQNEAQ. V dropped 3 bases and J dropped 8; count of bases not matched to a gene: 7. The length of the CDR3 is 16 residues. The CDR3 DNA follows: TGTGCCAGCAGCTTCGGGACAGGGGAGGCTCATTCACCCCTCCACTTT. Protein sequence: CASSFGTGEAHSPLHF. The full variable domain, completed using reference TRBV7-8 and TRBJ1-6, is GAGVSQSPRYKVAKRGQDVALRCDPISGHVSLFWYQQALGQGPEFLTYFQNEAQLDKSGLPSDRFFAERPEGSVSTLKIQRTQQEDSAVYLCASSFGTGEAHSPLHFGNGTRLTVT.

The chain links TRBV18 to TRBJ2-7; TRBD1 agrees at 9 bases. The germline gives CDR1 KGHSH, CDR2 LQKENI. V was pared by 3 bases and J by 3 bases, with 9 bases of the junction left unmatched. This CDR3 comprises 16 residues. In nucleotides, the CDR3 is TGTGCCAGCTCACCCGGGACAGGGAACGGGATCTACGAGCAGTACTTC. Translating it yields CASSPGTGNGIYEQYF.

CDR3 region: CASSQTGGNNYEQYF. CDR3 nucleotides: TGCGCCAGCAGCCAAACAGGGGGGAACAACTACGAGCAGTACTTC. This chain connects TRBV4-1 to TRBJ2-7, with 8 bases lining up with TRBD1. Germline CDR1 is MGHRA and CDR2 is YSYEKL. The CDR3 totals 15 residues. Trimming took 2 bases from V and 3 from J; bases not matched to a gene: 6.

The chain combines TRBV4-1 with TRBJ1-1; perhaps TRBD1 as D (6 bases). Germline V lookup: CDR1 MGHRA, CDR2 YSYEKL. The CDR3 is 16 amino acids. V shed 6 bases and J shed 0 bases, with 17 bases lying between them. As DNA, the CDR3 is TGCGCCAGCAGGTCTATGGGGGCAAAAATGAACACTGAAGCTTTCTTT. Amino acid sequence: CASRSMGAKMNTEAFF.

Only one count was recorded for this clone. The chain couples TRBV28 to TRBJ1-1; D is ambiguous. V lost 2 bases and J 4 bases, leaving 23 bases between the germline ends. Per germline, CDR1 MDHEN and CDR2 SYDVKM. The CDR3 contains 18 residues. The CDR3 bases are TGTGCCAGCAGTTTAATCACCTCCGGACTAACAGCGGGCACTGAAGCTTTCTTT. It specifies CASSLITSGLTAGTEAFF.

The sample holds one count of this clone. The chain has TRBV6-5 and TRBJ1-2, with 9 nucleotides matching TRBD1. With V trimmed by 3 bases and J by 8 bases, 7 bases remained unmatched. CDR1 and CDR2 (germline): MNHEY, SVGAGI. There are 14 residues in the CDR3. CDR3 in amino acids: CASSYDRGNKGYTF. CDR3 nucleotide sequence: TGTGCCAGCAGTTATGACAGGGGGAATAAGGGCTACACCTTC.

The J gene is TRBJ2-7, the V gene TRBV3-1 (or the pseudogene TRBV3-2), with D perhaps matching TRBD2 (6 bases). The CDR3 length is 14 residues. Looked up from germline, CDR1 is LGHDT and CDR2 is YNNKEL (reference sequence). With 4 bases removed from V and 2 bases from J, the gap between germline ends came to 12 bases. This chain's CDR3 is CASSPRRGTYEQYF. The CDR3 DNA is TGTGCCAGCAGCCCTCGCCGGGGGACCTACGAGCAGTACTTC.

The CDR3 here is CAISESGRTYEQYF. CDR3 sequence (DNA): TGTGCCATCAGTGAGTCGGGTAGGACCTACGAGCAGTACTTC. The V gene is TRBV10-3, the J gene TRBJ2-7; no firm D call. CDR1 and CDR2 from the germline V gene are ENHRY and SYGVKD. Deletions cut 0 bases from V and 2 bases from J, with 8 bases between. There are 14 residues in the CDR3.

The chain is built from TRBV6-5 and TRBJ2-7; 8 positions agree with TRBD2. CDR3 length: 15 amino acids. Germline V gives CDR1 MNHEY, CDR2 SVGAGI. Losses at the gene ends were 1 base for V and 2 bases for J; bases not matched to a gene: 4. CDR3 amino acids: CASSYFSGDTYEQYF. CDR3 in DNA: TGTGCCAGCAGTTACTTTAGCGGGGACACCTACGAGCAGTACTTC.

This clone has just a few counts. The CDR3 loop reads CASSQDLRGQGGVSGNTIYF. The CDR3 DNA sequence: TGCGCCAGCAGCCAAGATCTAAGGGGACAGGGGGGCGTCTCTGGAAACACCATATATTTT. This chain joins TRBV4-1 and TRBJ1-3, with 11 positions matching TRBD1. The CDR3 spans 20 residues. Germline V lookup: CDR1 MGHRA, CDR2 YSYEKL. Losses at the gene ends were 0 bases for V and 0 bases for J; bases not matched to a gene: 10.

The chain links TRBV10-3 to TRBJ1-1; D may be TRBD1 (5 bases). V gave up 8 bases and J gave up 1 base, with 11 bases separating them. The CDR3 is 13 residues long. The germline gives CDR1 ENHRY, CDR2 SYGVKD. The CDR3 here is CAIRGGGNTEAFF. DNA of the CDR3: TGTGCCATCCGCGGGGGGGGGAACACTGAAGCTTTCTTT.

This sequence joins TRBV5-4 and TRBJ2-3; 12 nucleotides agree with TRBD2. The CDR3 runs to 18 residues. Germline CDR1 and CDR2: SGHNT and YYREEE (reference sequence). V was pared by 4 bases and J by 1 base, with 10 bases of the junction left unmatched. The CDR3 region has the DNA TGTGCCAGCAGCCCTGGCCTAGCGGGGGGGCTAGGCACAGATACGCAGTATTTT. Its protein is CASSPGLAGGLGTDTQYF.

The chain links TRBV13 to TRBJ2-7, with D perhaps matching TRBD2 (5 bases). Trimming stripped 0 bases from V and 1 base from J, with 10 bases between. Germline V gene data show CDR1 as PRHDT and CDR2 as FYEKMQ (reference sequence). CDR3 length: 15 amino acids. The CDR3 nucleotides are TGTGCCAGCAGCTTAGGCGGGGAAACTTCCTACGAGCAGTACTTC. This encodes CASSLGGETSYEQYF.

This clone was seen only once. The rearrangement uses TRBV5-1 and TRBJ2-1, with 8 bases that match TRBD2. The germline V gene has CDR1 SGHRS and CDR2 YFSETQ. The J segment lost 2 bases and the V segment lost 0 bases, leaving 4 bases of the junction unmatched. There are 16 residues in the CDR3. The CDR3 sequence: CASSLAGGGTYNEQFF. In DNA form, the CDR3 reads TGCGCCAGCAGCTTGGCCGGCGGGGGGACCTACAATGAGCAGTTCTTC. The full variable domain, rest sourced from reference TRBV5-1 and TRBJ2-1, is KAGVTQTPRYLIKTRGQQVTLSCSPISGHRSVSWYQQTPGQGLQFLFEYFSETQRNKGNFPGRFSGRQFSNSRSEMNVSTLELGDSALYLCASSLAGGGTYNEQFFGPGTRLTVL.

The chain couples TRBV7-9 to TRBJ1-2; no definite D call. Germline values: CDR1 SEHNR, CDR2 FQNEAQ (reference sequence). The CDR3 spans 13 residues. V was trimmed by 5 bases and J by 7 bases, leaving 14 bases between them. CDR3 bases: TGTGCCAGCAGCCCCCCCCGGGCGTTTGGCTACACCTTC. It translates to CASSPPRAFGYTF.

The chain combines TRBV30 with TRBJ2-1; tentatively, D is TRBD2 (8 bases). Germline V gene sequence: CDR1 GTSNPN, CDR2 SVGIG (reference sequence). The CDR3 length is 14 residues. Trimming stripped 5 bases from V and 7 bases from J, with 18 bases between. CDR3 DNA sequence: TGTGCCTGGGCACAGGGACAGCGGGGGAATGAGCAGTTCTTC. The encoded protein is CAWAQGQRGNEQFF.

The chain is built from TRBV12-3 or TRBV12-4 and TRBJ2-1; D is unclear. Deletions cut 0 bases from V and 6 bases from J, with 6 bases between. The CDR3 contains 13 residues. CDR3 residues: CASSLALPNEQFF. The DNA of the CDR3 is TGTGCCAGCAGTTTAGCCCTCCCCAATGAGCAGTTCTTC.

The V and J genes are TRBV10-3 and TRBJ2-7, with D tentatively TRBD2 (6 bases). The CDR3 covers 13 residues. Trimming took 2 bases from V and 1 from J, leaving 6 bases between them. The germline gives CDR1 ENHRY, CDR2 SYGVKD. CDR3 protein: CAISEGGSYEQYF. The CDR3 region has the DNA TGTGCCATCAGTGAGGGGGGGTCCTACGAGCAGTACTTC.